This TCR beta chain was obtained from a study of blood T cell repertoires in COVID-19. About the study: Material from acute and convalescent COVID-19 was sourced from the United States, Italy and Spain. Nucleic acid was either cDNA or gDNA, and it came from T cells, B-cell-depleted T cells, or PBMCs.

Seattle patients were enrolled while actively infected and followed longitudinally. In its sample, this clone was seen once. The authors' processing: Reference gene primer amplification gave estimated nucleated cell counts. Only in-frame clones appear in the TCRdb table, and some are missing; sequencing was by immunoSEQ multiplex PCR. That table furnishes V, J and clone size, whereas the DNA furnished D and trimming. The table has over 200,000 clones, about nine tenths seen once. V was pared by 4 bases and J by 7 bases, with 6 bases of the junction left unmatched. The CDR3 is 14 residues long. The germline V gene has CDR1 LGHDT and CDR2 YNNKEL (reference sequence).

The specimen sequenced was peripheral blood. The origin of this receptor is a man between 50 and 59 years old with COVID-19, enrolled during active disease. The V and J genes are TRBV3-1 (or the pseudogene TRBV3-2) and TRBJ1-5; 8 bases line up with TRBD1. The CDR3 DNA reads TGTGCCAGCAGCCCTTCAGGGGGCCCCCAGCCCCAGCATTTT. It translates to CASSPSGGPQPQHF.